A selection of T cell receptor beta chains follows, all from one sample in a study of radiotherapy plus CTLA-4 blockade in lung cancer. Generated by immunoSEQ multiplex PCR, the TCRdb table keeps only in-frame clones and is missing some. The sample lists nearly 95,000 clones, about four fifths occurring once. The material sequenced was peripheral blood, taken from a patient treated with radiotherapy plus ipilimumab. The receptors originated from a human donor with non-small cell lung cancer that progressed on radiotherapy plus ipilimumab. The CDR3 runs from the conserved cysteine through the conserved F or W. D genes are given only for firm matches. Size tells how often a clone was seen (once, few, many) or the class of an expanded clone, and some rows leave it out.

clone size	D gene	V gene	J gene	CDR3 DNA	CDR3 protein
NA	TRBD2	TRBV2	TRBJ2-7	TGTGCCAGCTCCGGACTAGCGGGCCACGAGCAGTACTTC	CASSGLAGHEQYF
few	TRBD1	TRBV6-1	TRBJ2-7	TGTGCCAGCAGTGAAGGGGACAGCTCCTACGAGCAGTACTTC	CASSEGDSSYEQYF
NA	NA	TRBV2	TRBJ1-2	TGTGCCAGCAGTGAACTGGGCTCGGGTGATGGCTACACCTTC	CASSELGSGDGYTF
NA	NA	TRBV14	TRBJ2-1	TGTGCCAGCAGCCAAAATTCTTGGGCAGGGCCGGCGTTCTTC	CASSQNSWAGPAFF
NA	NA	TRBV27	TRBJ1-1	TGTGCCAGCAGGATCCGGGACGGACGACTGAACACTGAAGCTTTCTTT	CASRIRDGRLNTEAFF
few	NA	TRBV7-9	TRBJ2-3	TGTGCCAGCAGCAATCAGGGATTTGGGGATACGCAGTATTTT	CASSNQGFGDTQYF
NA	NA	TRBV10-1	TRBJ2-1	TGCGCCAGCAGTGAGTCACAGCGGCCAACGGTCAATGAGCAGTTCTTC	CASSESQRPTVNEQFF
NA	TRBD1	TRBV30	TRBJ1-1	TGTGCCACCAGGGGACAGACGAACACTGAAGCTTTCTTT	CATRGQTNTEAFF
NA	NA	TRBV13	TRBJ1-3	TGTGCCAGCAGCCCCCAACAGGGAGTAGGGGGAAACACCATATATTTT	CASSPQQGVGGNTIYF
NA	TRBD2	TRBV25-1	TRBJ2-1	TGTGCCAGCAGCCCGGGGGGGATTAATGAGCAGTTCTTC	CASSPGGINEQFF
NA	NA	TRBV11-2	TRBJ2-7	TGTGCCAGCAGCTTAGATGTTTCGGGCACCTACGAGCAGTACTTC	CASSLDVSGTYEQYF
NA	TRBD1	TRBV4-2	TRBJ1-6	TGTGCCAGCAGCCAAGAGCCTACGACAGGGGTCAATTCACCCCTCCACTTT	CASSQEPTTGVNSPLHF
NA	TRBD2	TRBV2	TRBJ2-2	TGTGCCAGCAGTGGGGCGGGACTAGCCATCGGGGAGCTGTTTTTT	CASSGAGLAIGELFF
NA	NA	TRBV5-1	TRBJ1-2	TGCGCCAGCAGCGTGAATGGTGGGAATGGCTACACCTTC	CASSVNGGNGYTF
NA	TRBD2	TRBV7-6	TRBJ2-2	TGTGCCAGCAGTAGGAGCGGGAGGGGGAACACCGGGGAGCTGTTTTTT	CASSRSGRGNTGELFF
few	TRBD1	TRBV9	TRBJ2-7	TGTGCCAGCAGCGTAGGTGGGACAGGGATAACCTACGAGCAGTACTTC	CASSVGGTGITYEQYF
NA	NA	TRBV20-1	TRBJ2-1	TGCAGTGCTGGGGTGGAGCAGTTCTTC	CSAGVEQFF
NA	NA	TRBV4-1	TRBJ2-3	TGCGCCAGCACCCCTCAGACGTCAGGACTCGACGCGGGGCAGTATTTT	CASTPQTSGLDAGQYF
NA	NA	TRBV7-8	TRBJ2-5	TGTGCCAGCACAAGACAAGAGACCCAGTACTTC	CASTRQETQYF
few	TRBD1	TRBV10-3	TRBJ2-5	TGTGCCATCAGTACGGGACAGGGAGGGGAGACCCAGTACTTC	CAISTGQGGETQYF
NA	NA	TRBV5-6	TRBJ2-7	TGTGCCAGCAGCTTGGTATGGGGGCCCACCTACGAGCAGTACTTC	CASSLVWGPTYEQYF
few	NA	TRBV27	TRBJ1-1	TGTGCCAGCAGTTTACTCAGGGTTTCGAACACTGAAGCTTTCTTT	CASSLLRVSNTEAFF
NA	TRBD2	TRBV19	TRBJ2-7	TGTGCCAGCGCAACCTCCGGGACTAGCGGGTCCTACGAGCAGTACTTC	CASATSGTSGSYEQYF
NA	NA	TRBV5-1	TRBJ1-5	TGCGCCAGCAGGGCTAGTCTCAATCAGCCCCAGCATTTT	CASRASLNQPQHF
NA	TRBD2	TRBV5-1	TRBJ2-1	TGCGCCAGCAGCTTGGAATCGGTAGCGGGAGGTCTCTACAATGAGCAGTTCTTC	CASSLESVAGGLYNEQFF
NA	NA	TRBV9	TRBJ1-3	TGTGCCAGCAGCGTCTACGGGGGAAGGTCTGGAAACACCATATATTTT	CASSVYGGRSGNTIYF
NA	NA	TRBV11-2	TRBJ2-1	TGTGCCAGCAGCTTATATTTCGGAGGGACAGACTACAATGAGCAGTTCTTC	CASSLYFGGTDYNEQFF
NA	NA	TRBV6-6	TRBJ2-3	TGTGCCAGCAAGTCTTGGGAGACGGCGAGCACAGATACGCAGTATTTT	CASKSWETASTDTQYF
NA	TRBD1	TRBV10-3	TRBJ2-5	TGTGCCACCAGGGACAGGGAAGAGACCCAGTACTTC	CATRDREETQYF
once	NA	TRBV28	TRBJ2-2	TGTGCCAGCAGTTTCGCTTCGTGGTCGAACACCGGGGAGCTGTTTTTT	CASSFASWSNTGELFF
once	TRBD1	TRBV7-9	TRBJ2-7	TGTGCCAGCAGCTTTCTTACAGGGGAATACGAGCAGTACTTC	CASSFLTGEYEQYF
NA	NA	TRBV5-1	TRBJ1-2	TGCGCCAGCAGCCGGGACGCGGGATATGGCTACACCTTC	CASSRDAGYGYTF
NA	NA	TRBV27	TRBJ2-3	TGTGCCAGCAGTCCTAGGAAAGATACGCAGTATTTT	CASSPRKDTQYF
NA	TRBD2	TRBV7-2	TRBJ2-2	TGTGCCAGCAAGCGGGAGACGGGCACCGGGGAGCTGTTTTTT	CASKRETGTGELFF
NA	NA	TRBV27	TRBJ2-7	TGTGCCAGCAGTGGGGGGAGTTCCTACGAGCAGTACTTC	CASSGGSSYEQYF
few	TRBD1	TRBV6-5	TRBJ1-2	TGTGCCAGCAGCGCCAGACAGGGGGGGTGTACCTTC	CASSARQGGCTF
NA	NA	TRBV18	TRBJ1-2	TGTGCCAGCTCAACGGGAAACAACTATGGCTACACCTTC	CASSTGNNYGYTF
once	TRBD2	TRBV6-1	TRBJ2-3	TGTGCCAGCAGTGCCGAGGGCGGGAGGGCTACCGATACGCAGTATTTT	CASSAEGGRATDTQYF
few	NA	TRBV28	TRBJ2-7	TGTGCCAGCAGTTTATCAGGCCTCGGGCAGTACTTC	CASSLSGLGQYF
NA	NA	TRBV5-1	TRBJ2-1	TGCGCCAGCAGCTTGGGGCAGTCAACCTACAATGAGCAGTTCTTC	CASSLGQSTYNEQFF
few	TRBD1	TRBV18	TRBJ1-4	TGTGCCAGCTCACCACCCGGGACAGGGGGGCAAAAACTGTTTTTT	CASSPPGTGGQKLFF
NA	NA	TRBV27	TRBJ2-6	TGTGCCAGCAAAATTAAACCCGGACAGTCTGGGGCCAACGTCCTGACTTTC	CASKIKPGQSGANVLTF
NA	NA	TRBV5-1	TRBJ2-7	TGCGCCAGCAGCGGACGACAGAACGAGCAGTACTTC	CASSGRQNEQYF
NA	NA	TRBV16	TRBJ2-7	TGTGCCAGCACCCACAGGAACTCCTACGAGCAGTACTTC	CASTHRNSYEQYF
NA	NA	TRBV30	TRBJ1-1	TGTGCCTGGAGTGTCCCTAAGAACACTGAAGCTTTCTTT	CAWSVPKNTEAFF